A selection of T cell receptor beta chains follows, all from one sample in a study of blood T cell repertoires in COVID-19. Clones were sequenced by immunoSEQ multiplex PCR, and TCRdb holds only the in-frame ones, with some missing. This table holds some 200,000 clones, around 90% found once. The sequenced sample was PBMCs or T cells enriched from blood (not recorded which). These receptors came from a woman in her late teens or twenties who had recovered from COVID-19. Both conserved end residues are part of each CDR3. Each record gives: J gene, V gene, D gene, CDR3 DNA, CDR3 protein. D genes are given only for firm matches.

TRBJ2-1,TRBV27,TRBD1,TGTGCCAGCTCACCCACGGGACAGGAAAAAAATGAGCAGTTCTTC,CASSPTGQEKNEQFF
TRBJ2-5,TRBV2,TRBD1,TGTGCCAGCAGTGCGACCCGCGGGACAGGGGAGACCCAGTACTTC,CASSATRGTGETQYF
TRBJ2-1,TRBV10-2,TRBD2,TGCGCCAGCACCAGACCGGGACTAGCGAGTTACAATGAGCAGTTCTTC,CASTRPGLASYNEQFF
TRBJ1-2,TRBV9,-,TGTGCCAGCGGAGGAAAGAATAACTATGGCTACACCTTC,CASGGKNNYGYTF
TRBJ1-2,TRBV28,TRBD1,TGTGCCAGCAGACCGACAGGGTACTATGGCTACACCTTC,CASRPTGYYGYTF
TRBJ2-3,TRBV5-1,TRBD2,TGCGCCAGCAGCGGGGCTAGCGGGGTCGAAAGCACAGATACGCAGTATTTT,CASSGASGVESTDTQYF
TRBJ1-1,TRBV5-1,-,TGCGCCAGCAGCTTGGGTGGAGGGGACACTGAAGCTTTCTTT,CASSLGGGDTEAFF
TRBJ2-7,TRBV19,TRBD1,TGTGCCAGTAGCCCTGGGACAGGTTCATCCTACGAGCAGTACTTC,CASSPGTGSSYEQYF
TRBJ1-6,TRBV2,-,TGTGCCAGCACAACAGCTAACAATTCACCCCTCCACTTT,CASTTANNSPLHF
TRBJ1-5,TRBV2,-,TGTGCCAGCAGGACGGACACGATATCCAATCAGCCCCAGCATTTT,CASRTDTISNQPQHF